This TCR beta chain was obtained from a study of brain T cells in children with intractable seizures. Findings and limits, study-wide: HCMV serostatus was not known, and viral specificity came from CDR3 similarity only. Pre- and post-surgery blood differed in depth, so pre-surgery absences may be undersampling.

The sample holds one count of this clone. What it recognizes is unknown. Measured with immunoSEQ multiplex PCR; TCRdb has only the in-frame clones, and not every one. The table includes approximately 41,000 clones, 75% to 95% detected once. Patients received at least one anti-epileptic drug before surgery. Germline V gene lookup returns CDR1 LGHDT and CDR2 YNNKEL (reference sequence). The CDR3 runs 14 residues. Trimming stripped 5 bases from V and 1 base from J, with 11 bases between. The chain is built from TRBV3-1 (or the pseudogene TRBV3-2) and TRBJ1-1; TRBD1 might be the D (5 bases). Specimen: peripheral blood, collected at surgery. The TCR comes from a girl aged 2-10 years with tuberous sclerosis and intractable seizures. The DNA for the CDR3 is TGTGCCAGCAGCTTGACTGACAGGAACACTGAAGCTTTCTTT. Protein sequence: CASSLTDRNTEAFF.